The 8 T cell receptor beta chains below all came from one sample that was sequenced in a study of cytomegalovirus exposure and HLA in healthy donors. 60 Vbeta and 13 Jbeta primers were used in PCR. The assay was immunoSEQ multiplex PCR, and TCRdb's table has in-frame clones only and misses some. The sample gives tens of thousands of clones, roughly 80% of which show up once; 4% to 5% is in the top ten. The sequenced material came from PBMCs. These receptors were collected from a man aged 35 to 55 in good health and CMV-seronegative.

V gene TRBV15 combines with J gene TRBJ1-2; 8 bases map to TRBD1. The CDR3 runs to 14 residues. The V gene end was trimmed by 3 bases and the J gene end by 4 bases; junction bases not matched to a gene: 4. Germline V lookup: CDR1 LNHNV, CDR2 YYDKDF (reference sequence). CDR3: CATSSRTGSYGYTF. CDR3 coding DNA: TGTGCCACCAGCAGTCGGACAGGGTCCTATGGCTACACCTTC.

In DNA form, the CDR3 reads TGCGCCAGCAGCCCAAACCGGGAGACCCAGTACTTC. The encoded protein is CASSPNRETQYF. The chain recombines TRBV4-3 with TRBJ2-5; no clear D. Per the germline V gene, CDR1 is LGHNA and CDR2 is YSLEER. This CDR3 comprises 12 residues. The germline V and J ends were trimmed by 4 bases and 5 bases, with 8 bases remaining between them.

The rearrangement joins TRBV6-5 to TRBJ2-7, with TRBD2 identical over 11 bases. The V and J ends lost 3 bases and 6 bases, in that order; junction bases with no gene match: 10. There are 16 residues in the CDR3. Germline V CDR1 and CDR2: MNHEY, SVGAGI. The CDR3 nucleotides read TGTGCCAGCAGTTATCAGACTAGCGGGGCCGGGGGCGAGCAGTACTTC. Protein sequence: CASSYQTSGAGGEQYF.

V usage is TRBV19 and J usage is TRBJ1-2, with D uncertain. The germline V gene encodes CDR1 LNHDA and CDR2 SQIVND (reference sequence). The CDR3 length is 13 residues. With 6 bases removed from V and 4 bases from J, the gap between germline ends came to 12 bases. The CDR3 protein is CASRSDRGYGYTF. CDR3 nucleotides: TGTGCCAGTAGATCGGACCGGGGCTATGGCTACACCTTC.

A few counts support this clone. The CDR3 DNA reads as TGTGCCAGCAGCTTAGAGGAGCTAGCGGGAAACCCAGGGAATGAGCAGTTCTTC. Its protein product is CASSLEELAGNPGNEQFF. This chain connects TRBV13 to TRBJ2-1; the match to TRBD2 covers 9 bases. This CDR3 spans 18 amino acids. V shed 1 base and J 7 bases; nucleotides not matched to a gene: 14. Germline CDR1 PRHDT, CDR2 FYEKMQ (reference sequence).

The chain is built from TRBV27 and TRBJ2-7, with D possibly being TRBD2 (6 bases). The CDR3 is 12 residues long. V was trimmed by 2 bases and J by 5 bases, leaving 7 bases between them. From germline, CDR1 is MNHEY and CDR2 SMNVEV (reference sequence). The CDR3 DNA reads TGTGCCAGCAGTTTAGCGGGGAACGAGCAGTACTTC. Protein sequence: CASSLAGNEQYF.

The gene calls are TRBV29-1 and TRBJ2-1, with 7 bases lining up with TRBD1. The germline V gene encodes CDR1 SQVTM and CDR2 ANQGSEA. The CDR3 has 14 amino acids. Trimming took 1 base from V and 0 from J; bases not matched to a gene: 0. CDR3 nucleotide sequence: TGCAGCGTTGAAGGGGACAGCTCCTACAATGAGCAGTTCTTC. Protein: CSVEGDSSYNEQFF.

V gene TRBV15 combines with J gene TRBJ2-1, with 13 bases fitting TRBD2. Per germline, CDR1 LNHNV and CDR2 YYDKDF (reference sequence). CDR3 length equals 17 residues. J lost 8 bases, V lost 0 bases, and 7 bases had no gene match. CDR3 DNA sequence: TGTGCCACCAGCAGAGACACGACTAGCGGGAGGAACCATGAGCAGTTCTTC. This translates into CATSRDTTSGRNHEQFF.